This T cell receptor (beta chain) derives from a study of cytomegalovirus exposure and HLA in healthy donors. Use of 60 Vbeta and 13 Jbeta primers characterized the PCR. TCRdb keeps only in-frame clones here, not all; method: immunoSEQ multiplex PCR. The repertoire consists of more than 85,000 clones, with about two thirds occurring once and the leading ten covering roughly 5.5%. CDR1 is MNHEY and CDR2 is SMNVEV in the germline V gene (reference sequence). The CDR3 loop spans 16 amino acids. The V gene end was trimmed by 4 bases and the J gene end by 8 bases; junction bases not matched to a gene: 11.

This receptor was obtained from a woman in her 70s in good health and CMV-seropositive. What was sequenced was PBMCs. The genes are TRBV27 and TRBJ1-2; 12 bases are a match to TRBD1. Here the CDR3 DNA reads TGTGCCAGCAGTTCAACACCGGGACAGGGGGCGGGAGGCTACACCTTC. Protein product: CASSSTPGQGAGGYTF.